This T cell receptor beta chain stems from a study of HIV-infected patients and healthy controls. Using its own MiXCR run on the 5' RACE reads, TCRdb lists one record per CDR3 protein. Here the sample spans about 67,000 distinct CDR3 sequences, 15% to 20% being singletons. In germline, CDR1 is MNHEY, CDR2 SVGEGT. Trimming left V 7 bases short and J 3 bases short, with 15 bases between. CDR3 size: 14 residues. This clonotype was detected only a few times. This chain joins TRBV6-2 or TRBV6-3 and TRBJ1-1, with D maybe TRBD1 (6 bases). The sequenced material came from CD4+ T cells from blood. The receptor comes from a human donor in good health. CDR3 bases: TGTGCCAGCACCCTTCGGGGGCGTTACACTGAAGCTTTCTTT. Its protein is CASTLRGRYTEAFF.